Each of the 15 T cell receptor beta chains below was sequenced from the same sample in a study of blood T cells in healthy people across ages. Through a sample-barcoded 5' primer and a J-beta primer mix, a second PCR was run for about 6 to 11 cycles. TCRdb fed the 5' RACE reads into MiXCR, producing one record per CDR3 protein. The sample lists 630,000 or so distinct CDR3 sequences; less than 35% were seen once. Input material: blood. These TCRs come from a woman of 80 years or more in good health.

On this clonotype: This sequence may be a read error, since a much larger clone differs from it by one base. The CDR3 is CASSSLRGRPGAEQYF. In nucleotides, the CDR3 is TGTGCCAGCAGTTCCCTTAGGGGCAGGCCAGGGGCCGAGCAGTACTTC. The gene calls are TRBV6-5 and TRBJ2-7; possibly TRBD1 for D (6 bases). Trimming left V 4 bases short and J 6 bases short, with 22 bases between. This CDR3 comprises 16 residues. The V gene's germline CDR1 is MNHEY and CDR2 SVGAGI.

This clonotype was detected ten times or more. The chain recombines TRBV5-1 with TRBJ1-6, with D unresolved. The germline V gene encodes CDR1 SGHRS and CDR2 YFSETQ. V was trimmed by 2 bases and J by 7 bases, leaving 13 bases between them. The CDR3 runs 15 residues. The CDR3 DNA is TGCGCCAGCAGCTTCCGGGAACTGGGAAATTCACCCCTCCACTTT. This translates into CASSFRELGNSPLHF. The variable domain in full, completed from reference TRBV5-1 and TRBJ1-6, reads KAGVTQTPRYLIKTRGQQVTLSCSPISGHRSVSWYQQTPGQGLQFLFEYFSETQRNKGNFPGRFSGRQFSNSRSEMNVSTLELGDSALYLCASSFRELGNSPLHFGNGTRLTVT.

There are many counts of this clonotype. The chain links TRBV11-2 to TRBJ2-2, with D possibly TRBD2 on 7 matching bases. CDR1 and CDR2 from the germline V gene are SGHAT and FQNNGV. V lost 2 bases and J lost 5, with 12 bases in between. CDR3 length equals 15 residues. The CDR3 coding sequence is TGTGCCAGCAGCTTACGGGGGAGGGGGACCGGGGAGCTGTTTTTT. Translated: CASSLRGRGTGELFF.

At least ten counts were recorded for this clonotype. The chain combines TRBV29-1 with TRBJ1-1; TRBD1 matches at 7 bases. Germline V gene lookup returns CDR1 SQVTM and CDR2 ANQGSEA. J gave up 3 bases and V 7 bases, and 8 bases lay outside the gene matches. The CDR3 length is 13 residues. The CDR3: CSASRGGYTEAFF. CDR3 bases: TGCAGCGCCTCCAGGGGGGGATACACTGAAGCTTTCTTT.

There are many counts of this clonotype. The chain links TRBV6-5 to TRBJ2-1; D possibly corresponds to TRBD1 (6 bases). V dropped 0 bases and J dropped 6 bases, with 15 bases sitting between them. Germline V gene data show CDR1 as MNHEY and CDR2 as SVGAGI. CDR3 length: 16 amino acids. CDR3 protein: CASSYSTRTVPNEQFF. The CDR3 nucleotides read TGTGCCAGCAGTTACTCGACCCGGACAGTTCCCAATGAGCAGTTCTTC.

This clonotype was counted at least ten times. V is TRBV2 and J is TRBJ2-3; D not resolved. Germline CDR1 and CDR2: SNHLY and FYNNEI. This CDR3 region has 15 residues. The V end lost 2 bases, the J end lost 9 bases, and 18 bases lay between the germline ends. In DNA, the CDR3 is TGTGCCAGCAGTGAATCACTCGGGTCATCCGGGACGCAGTATTTT. This sequence encodes CASSESLGSSGTQYF.

This clonotype appeared a few times. CDR3 sequence reads: CASSVDGRRNYGYTF. The CDR3 region has the DNA TGTGCCAGCAGCGTAGATGGTCGTAGGAACTATGGCTACACCTTC. This sequence joins TRBV9 and TRBJ1-2; D not resolved. Germline loops: CDR1 SGDLS, CDR2 YYNGEE. Trimming removed 0 bases from V and 2 bases from J, with 11 bases in between. This CDR3 has 15 residues.

This clonotype was observed a handful of times. With a much larger clone just one base away, this may be a read error. The chain carries TRBV3-1 and TRBJ2-1; 15 bases fit TRBD2. Germline lookup yields CDR1 LGHDT and CDR2 YNNKEL (reference sequence). This CDR3 has 18 residues. The CDR3 nucleotides are TGTACCAGCAGCCCGGGACTAGCGGGGGGATTCTCCTACAATGAGCAGTTCTTC. Its protein is CTSSPGLAGGFSYNEQFF.

This clonotype has ten or more counts. The V and J genes are TRBV19 and TRBJ1-2; a possible D gene is TRBD1 (5 bases). V shed 10 bases and J shed 8 bases, with 14 bases lying between them. Germline CDR1 is LNHDA and CDR2 is SQIVND (reference sequence). The CDR3 consists of 11 residues. CDR3 amino acids: CATGTSRGYTF. The CDR3 DNA is TGTGCCACCGGGACGTCGCGCGGCTACACCTTC.

This rearrangement joins TRBV3-1 to TRBJ2-1; 7 bases map to TRBD2. V lost 1 base to trimming and J lost 6 bases; unmatched junction nucleotides: 3. The CDR3 runs 14 residues. The germline gives CDR1 LGHDT, CDR2 YNNKEL (reference sequence). CDR3 sequence reads: CASSQGSSGNEQFF. The CDR3 DNA sequence: TGTGCCAGCAGCCAAGGATCTAGCGGCAATGAGCAGTTCTTC.

This clonotype was counted ten times or more. J is TRBJ2-1 and V is TRBV9, with 10 nucleotides matching TRBD2. V lost 3 bases to trimming and J lost 10 bases; unmatched junction nucleotides: 7. The CDR3 covers 14 residues. The germline CDR1 and CDR2 sequences are SGDLS and YYNGEE. CDR3 residues: CASSGGAGGLEQFF. In nucleotides, the CDR3 is TGTGCCAGCAGCGGAGGAGCGGGGGGGCTGGAGCAGTTCTTC.

In this sample, this clonotype turned up a few times. This chain uses TRBV5-1 with TRBJ2-5; 8 bases align to TRBD1. Germline V lookup: CDR1 SGHRS, CDR2 YFSETQ. This CDR3 spans 16 amino acids. V trimming: 3 bases; J trimming: 11 bases; junction bases outside the gene matches: 18. The CDR3 reads CASSSAGTGGGEVQYF. The CDR3, as DNA: TGCGCCAGCAGCTCCGCCGGGACAGGAGGGGGAGAGGTGCAGTACTTC.

The table lists this clonotype with many counts. The chain uses TRBV6-5 and TRBJ2-1; 10 nucleotides match TRBD1. V dropped 5 bases and J dropped 7; count of bases not matched to a gene: 14. This CDR3 is 17 amino acids long. Per germline, CDR1 MNHEY and CDR2 SVGAGI. CDR3 coding DNA: TGTGCCAGCAGTCTTCCAATGGGACAGGGGTCTAAGAATGAGCAGTTCTTC. It yields the protein CASSLPMGQGSKNEQFF.

This clonotype was counted between two and nine times. The chain employs TRBV10-3 and TRBJ2-1, with a weak D call TRBD2 (7 bases). The V gene lost 11 bases and the J gene lost 5 bases, with 19 bases spanning the gap. The germline V gene has CDR1 ENHRY and CDR2 SYGVKD. The CDR3 consists of 14 residues. This chain's CDR3 is CAALGGGPNNEQFF. The CDR3 nucleotides are TGTGCCGCCCTAGGGGGGGGCCCTAACAATGAGCAGTTCTTC.

Details on this clonotype: A much larger clone differs by one base, so this may be a read error. This chain joins TRBV27 and TRBJ1-2; a weak D match, TRBD1 (6 bases). Trimming removed 6 bases from V and 7 bases from J, with 21 bases in between. Per germline, CDR1 MNHEY and CDR2 SMNVEV (reference sequence). There are 15 residues in the CDR3. Here the CDR3 reads CASRLRMPGAGGYTF. CDR3 nucleotide sequence: TGTGCCAGCAGGCTTCGAATGCCGGGGGCGGGTGGCTACACCTTC.